This entry features one T cell receptor (beta chain) sequence. Its antigen is as yet unknown. Treatment defined: approximately nine-day PBMC culture with coronavirus spike peptide pools or control peptides (ViraFEST assay). Unexposed donor CD4+ T cells predated the COVID-19 pandemic, collected 2011-2018. The entry originates in a study of vaccination and CD4 T cells after COVID-19. The wider study: Convalescent patients gave post-COVID blood a median approximately 100 days post-diagnosis, range 35 to 161.

V dropped 2 bases and J dropped 4 bases, with 5 bases sitting between them. CDR3 length equals 12 residues. Germline values: CDR1 KGHSH, CDR2 LQKENI. Sequencing of DNA taken from cultured CD4+ T cells relied on the Oncomine TCR Beta short-read assay. Using its own MiXCR run on the PCR reads, TCRdb lists one record per CDR3 protein. Of around 2,000 distinct CDR3 sequences in the sample, more than 45% were seen once. The origin of this receptor is a human donor in good health. The V and J genes are TRBV18 and TRBJ1-1; D is ambiguous. The sequenced sample consisted of CD4+ T cells from blood, cultured in vitro. As DNA, the CDR3 is TGTGCCAGCTCACCAATTAGCACTGAAGCTTTCTTT. As protein: CASSPISTEAFF.